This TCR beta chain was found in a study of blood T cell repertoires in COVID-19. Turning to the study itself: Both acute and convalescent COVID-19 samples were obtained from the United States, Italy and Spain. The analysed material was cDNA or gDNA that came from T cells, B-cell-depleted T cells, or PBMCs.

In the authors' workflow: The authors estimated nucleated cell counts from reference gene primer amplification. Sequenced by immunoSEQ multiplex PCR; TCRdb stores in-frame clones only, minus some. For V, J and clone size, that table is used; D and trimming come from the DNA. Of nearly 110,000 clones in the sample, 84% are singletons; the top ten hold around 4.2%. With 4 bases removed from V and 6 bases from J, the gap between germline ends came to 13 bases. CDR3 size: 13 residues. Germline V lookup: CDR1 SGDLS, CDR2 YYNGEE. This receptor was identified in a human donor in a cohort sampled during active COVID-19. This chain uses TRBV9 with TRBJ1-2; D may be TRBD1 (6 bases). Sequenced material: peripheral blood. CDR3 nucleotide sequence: TGTGCCAGCAGCCGGCAGGGGCTCGATGGCTACACCTTC. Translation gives CASSRQGLDGYTF.